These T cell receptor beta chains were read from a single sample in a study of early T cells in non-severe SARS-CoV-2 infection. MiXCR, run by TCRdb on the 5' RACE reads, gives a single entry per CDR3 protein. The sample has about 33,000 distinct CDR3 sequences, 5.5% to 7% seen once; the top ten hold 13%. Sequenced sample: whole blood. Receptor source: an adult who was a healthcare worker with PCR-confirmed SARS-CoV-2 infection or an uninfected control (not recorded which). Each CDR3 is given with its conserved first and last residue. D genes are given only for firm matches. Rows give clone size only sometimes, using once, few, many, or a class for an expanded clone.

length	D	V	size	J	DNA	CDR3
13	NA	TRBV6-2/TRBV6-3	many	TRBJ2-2	TGTGCCAGCAGTTGGTCATTGACCGGGGAGCTGTTTTTT	CASSWSLTGELFF
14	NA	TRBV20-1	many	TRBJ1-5	TGCAGTGCTCTGAAGGGGGATAGCAATCAGCCCCAGCATTTT	CSALKGDSNQPQHF
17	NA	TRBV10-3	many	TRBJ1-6	TGTGCCATCAGTGAGCGGGAGGGGAGCTCCTATAATTCACCCCTCCACTTT	CAISEREGSSYNSPLHF
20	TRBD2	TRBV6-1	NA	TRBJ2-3	TGTGCCAGCAGTGGGAAAATAGGACTAGCGGGGGGGCCGTCTCAGAGTACGCAGTATTTT	CASSGKIGLAGGPSQSTQYF
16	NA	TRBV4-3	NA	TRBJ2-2	TGCGCCAGCAGCCAAGAGGCCGGTTCTCACACCGGGGAGCTGTTTTTT	CASSQEAGSHTGELFF
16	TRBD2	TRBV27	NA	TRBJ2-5	TGTGCCAGCAGTTTAACTAGCGGGTTAGGTAGAGAGACCCAGTACTTC	CASSLTSGLGRETQYF
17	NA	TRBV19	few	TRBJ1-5	TGTGCCAGTAGTATGTCGGCAGGTCGCTCGGGCAATCAGCCCCAGCATTTT	CASSMSAGRSGNQPQHF
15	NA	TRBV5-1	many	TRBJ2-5	TGCGCCAGCAGCTTGGGCCAGGGGATGGTCGAGACCCAGTACTTC	CASSLGQGMVETQYF
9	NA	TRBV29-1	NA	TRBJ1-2	TGCAGCGTTGGTTCCCGCTACACCTTC	CSVGSRYTF
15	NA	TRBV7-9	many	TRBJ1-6	TGTGCCAGCAGCTTACGACCGACAGGAAATTCACCCCTCCACTTT	CASSLRPTGNSPLHF